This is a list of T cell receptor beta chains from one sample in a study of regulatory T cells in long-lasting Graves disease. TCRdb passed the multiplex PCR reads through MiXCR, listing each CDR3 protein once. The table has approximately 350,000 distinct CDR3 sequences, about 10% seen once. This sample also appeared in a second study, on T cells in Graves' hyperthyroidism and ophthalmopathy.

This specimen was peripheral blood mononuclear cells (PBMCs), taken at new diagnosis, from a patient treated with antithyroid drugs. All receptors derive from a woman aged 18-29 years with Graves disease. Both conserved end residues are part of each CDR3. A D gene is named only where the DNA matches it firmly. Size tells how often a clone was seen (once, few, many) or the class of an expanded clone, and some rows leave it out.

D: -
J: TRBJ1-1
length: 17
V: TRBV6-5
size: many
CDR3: CASSYTPWSELNTEAFF
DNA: TGTGCCAGCAGTTACACCCCGTGGTCGGAATTGAACACTGAAGCTTTCTTT

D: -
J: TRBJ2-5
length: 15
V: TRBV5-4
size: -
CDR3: CASSLEAGAWETQYF
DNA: TGTGCCAGCAGCTTGGAGGCAGGGGCTTGGGAGACCCAGTACTTC

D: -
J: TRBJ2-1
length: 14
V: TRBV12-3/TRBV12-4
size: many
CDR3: CASSFFRPPNEQFF
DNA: TGTGCCAGCAGTTTTTTCCGCCCGCCCAATGAGCAGTTCTTC

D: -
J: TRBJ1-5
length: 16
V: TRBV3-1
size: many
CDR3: CASSQDLWQSNQPQHF
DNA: TGTGCCAGCAGCCAAGATCTATGGCAGAGCAATCAGCCCCAGCATTTT

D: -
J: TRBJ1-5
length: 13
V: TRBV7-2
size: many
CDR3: CASSLDRVQPQHF
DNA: TGTGCCAGCAGCTTAGACAGGGTTCAGCCCCAGCATTTT

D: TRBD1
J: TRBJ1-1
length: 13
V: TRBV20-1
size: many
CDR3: CSARTGGNTEAFF
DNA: TGCAGTGCCAGGACAGGGGGCAACACTGAAGCTTTCTTT

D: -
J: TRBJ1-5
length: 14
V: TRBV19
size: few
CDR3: CASSMDNTTPPQHF
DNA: TGTGCCAGTAGTATGGACAACACCACACCCCCCCAGCATTTT

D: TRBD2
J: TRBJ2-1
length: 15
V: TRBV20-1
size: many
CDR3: CSAETSGRPLDEQFF
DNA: TGCAGTGCTGAGACTAGCGGGAGGCCCTTGGATGAGCAGTTCTTC

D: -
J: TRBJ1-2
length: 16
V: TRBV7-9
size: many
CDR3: CASSLLREIHTYGYTF
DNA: TGTGCCAGCAGCTTATTGCGGGAAATACATACCTATGGCTACACCTTC

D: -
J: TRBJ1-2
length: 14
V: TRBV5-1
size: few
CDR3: CASSLARGYEGYTF
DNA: TGCGCCAGCAGCTTGGCCCGGGGTTATGAAGGCTACACCTTC

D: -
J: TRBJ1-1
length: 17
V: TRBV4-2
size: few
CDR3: CASSQDPLDSLNTEAFF
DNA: TGTGCCAGCAGCCAAGATCCCCTGGACAGCTTGAACACTGAAGCTTTCTTT

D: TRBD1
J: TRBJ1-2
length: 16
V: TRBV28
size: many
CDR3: CASSGSGTGGPYGYTF
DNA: TGTGCCAGCAGTGGGTCCGGGACAGGGGGCCCCTATGGCTACACCTTC

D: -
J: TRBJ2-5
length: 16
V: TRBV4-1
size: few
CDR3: CASSHPHRAQKETQYF
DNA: TGCGCCAGCAGCCACCCACACCGGGCCCAAAAAGAGACCCAGTACTTC

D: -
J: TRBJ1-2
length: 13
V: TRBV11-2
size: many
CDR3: CASSEEGIYGYTF
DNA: TGTGCCAGCAGCGAAGAAGGGATTTATGGCTACACCTTC

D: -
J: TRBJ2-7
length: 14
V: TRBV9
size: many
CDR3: CASSVLPESYEQYF
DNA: TGTGCCAGCAGCGTCCTCCCAGAGTCCTACGAGCAGTACTTC

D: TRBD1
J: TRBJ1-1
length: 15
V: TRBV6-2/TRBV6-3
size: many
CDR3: CASTKSGTVNTEAFF
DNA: TGTGCCAGCACGAAATCCGGGACAGTGAACACTGAAGCTTTCTTT

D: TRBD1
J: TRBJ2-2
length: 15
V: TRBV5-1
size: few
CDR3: CASSSRQGYTGELFF
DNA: TGCGCCAGCAGCTCACGACAGGGTTACACCGGGGAGCTGTTTTTT

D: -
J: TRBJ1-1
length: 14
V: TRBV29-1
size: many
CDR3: CSVLDLGYGAEAFF
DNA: TGCAGCGTTTTGGACCTCGGGTATGGGGCTGAAGCTTTCTTT

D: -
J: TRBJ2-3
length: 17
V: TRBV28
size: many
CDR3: CASSSAEGGRRTDTQYF
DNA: TGTGCCAGCAGTTCGGCCGAGGGTGGGAGAAGGACGGATACGCAGTATTTT

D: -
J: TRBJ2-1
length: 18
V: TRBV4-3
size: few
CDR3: CASSHLPPNGASYNEQFF
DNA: TGCGCCAGCAGCCACCTCCCCCCCAACGGGGCCTCCTACAATGAGCAGTTCTTC

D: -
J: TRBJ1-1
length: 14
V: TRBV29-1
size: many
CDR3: CSVDEVALNLEAFF
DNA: TGCAGCGTTGATGAGGTGGCGTTAAACCTTGAAGCTTTCTTT

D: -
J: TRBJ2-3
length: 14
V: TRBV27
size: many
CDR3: CASKLSGGGDTQYF
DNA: TGTGCCAGCAAACTGTCGGGCGGCGGAGATACGCAGTATTTT

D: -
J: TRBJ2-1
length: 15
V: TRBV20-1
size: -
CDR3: CSEIPGLPRGAEQFF
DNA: TGCAGTGAGATTCCGGGACTCCCGAGAGGCGCTGAGCAGTTCTTC

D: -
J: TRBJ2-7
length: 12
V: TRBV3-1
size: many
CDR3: CASSQAQYEQYF
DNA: TGTGCCAGCAGCCAAGCCCAATACGAGCAGTACTTC

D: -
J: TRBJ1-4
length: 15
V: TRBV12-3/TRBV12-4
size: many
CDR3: CASSSHKAVNEKLFF
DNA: TGTGCCAGCAGTTCCCATAAAGCCGTTAATGAAAAACTGTTTTTT

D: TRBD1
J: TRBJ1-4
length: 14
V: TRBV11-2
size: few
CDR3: CASSRQGLREKLFF
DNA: TGTGCCAGCAGCCGACAGGGTCTGAGGGAAAAACTGTTTTTT

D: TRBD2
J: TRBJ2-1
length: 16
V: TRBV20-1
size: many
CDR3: CSAPNPTSGRASEQFF
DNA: TGCAGTGCTCCTAACCCGACTAGCGGGAGGGCCTCTGAGCAGTTCTTC

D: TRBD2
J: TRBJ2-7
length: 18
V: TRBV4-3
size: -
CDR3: CASSQERASGSSSYEQYF
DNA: TGCGCCAGCAGCCAAGAAAGGGCTAGCGGATCAAGCTCCTACGAGCAGTACTTC

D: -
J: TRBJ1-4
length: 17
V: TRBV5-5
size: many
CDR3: CASSLVRRARINEKLFF
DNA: TGTGCCAGCAGCTTGGTTAGGCGGGCCCGTATTAATGAAAAACTGTTTTTT

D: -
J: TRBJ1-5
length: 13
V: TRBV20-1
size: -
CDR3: CSASNRVHQPQHF
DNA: TGCAGTGCTAGTAACAGGGTCCATCAGCCCCAGCATTTT

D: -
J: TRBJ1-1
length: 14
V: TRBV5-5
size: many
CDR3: CASSIRGGDTEAFF
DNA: TGTGCCAGCAGCATTAGGGGTGGAGACACTGAAGCTTTCTTT

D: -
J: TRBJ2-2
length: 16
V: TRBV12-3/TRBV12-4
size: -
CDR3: CASSDDMRVNTGELFF
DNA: TGTGCCAGCAGCGACGACATGCGGGTCAACACCGGGGAGCTGTTTTTT

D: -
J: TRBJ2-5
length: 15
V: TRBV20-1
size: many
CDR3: CSASLGAEPQETQYF
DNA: TGCAGTGCTAGTTTAGGGGCCGAGCCCCAAGAGACCCAGTACTTC

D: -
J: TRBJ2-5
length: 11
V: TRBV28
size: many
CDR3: CASSFVETQYF
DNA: TGTGCCAGCAGTTTCGTAGAGACCCAGTACTTC

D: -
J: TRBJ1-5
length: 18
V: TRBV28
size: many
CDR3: CASSKGHRLTFGNQPQHF
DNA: TGTGCCAGCAGCAAAGGACATCGTTTGACGTTTGGCAATCAGCCCCAGCATTTT

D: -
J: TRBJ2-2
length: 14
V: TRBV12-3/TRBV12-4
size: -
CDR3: CASSRDSNTGELFF
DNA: TGTGCCAGCAGTCGGGACTCTAACACCGGGGAGCTGTTTTTT

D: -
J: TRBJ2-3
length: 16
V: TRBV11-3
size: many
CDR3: CASSLGRSGYTDTQYF
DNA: TGTGCCAGCAGCTTAGGTCGCTCGGGCTACACAGATACGCAGTATTTT

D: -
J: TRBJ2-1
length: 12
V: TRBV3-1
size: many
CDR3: CASTYNGDSLFF
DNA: TGTGCCAGCACCTATAACGGGGATTCTCTGTTCTTC

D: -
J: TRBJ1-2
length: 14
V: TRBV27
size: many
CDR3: CASSQGRAIYGYTF
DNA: TGTGCCAGCAGTCAGGGTAGGGCGATCTATGGCTACACCTTC

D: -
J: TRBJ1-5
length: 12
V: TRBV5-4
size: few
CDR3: CASSLDNQPQHF
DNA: TGTGCCAGCAGCTTGGATAATCAGCCCCAGCATTTT

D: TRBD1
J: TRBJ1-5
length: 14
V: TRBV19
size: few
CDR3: CASSIGTDNQPQHF
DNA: TGTGCCAGTAGTATCGGGACAGACAATCAGCCCCAGCATTTT

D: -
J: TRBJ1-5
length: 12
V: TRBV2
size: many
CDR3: CASSAGFQPQHF
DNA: TGTGCCAGCAGTGCAGGGTTCCAGCCCCAGCATTTT

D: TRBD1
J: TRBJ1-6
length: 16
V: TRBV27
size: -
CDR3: CASSFGQGYPASPLHF
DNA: TGTGCCAGCAGTTTCGGACAGGGTTACCCGGCCTCACCCCTCCACTTT

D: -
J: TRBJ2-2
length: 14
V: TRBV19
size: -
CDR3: CASSRGKNTGELFF
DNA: TGTGCCAGTAGTAGGGGAAAGAACACCGGGGAGCTGTTTTTT

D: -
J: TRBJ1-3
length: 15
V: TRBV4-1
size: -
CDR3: CASSPQVLSGNTIYF
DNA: TGCGCCAGCAGCCCACAGGTCCTGTCTGGAAACACCATATATTTT

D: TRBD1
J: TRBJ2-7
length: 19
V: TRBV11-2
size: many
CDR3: CASSLEWVGQGAISYEQYF
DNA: TGTGCCAGCAGCTTAGAATGGGTGGGACAGGGGGCCATCAGCTACGAGCAGTACTTC

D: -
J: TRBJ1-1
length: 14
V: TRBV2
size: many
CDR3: CASMEERLNTEAFF
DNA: TGTGCCAGCATGGAGGAGCGATTGAACACTGAAGCTTTCTTT

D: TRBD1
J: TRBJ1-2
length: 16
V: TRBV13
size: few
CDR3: CASTTGNGGGRYGYTF
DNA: TGTGCCAGCACCACAGGAAACGGAGGGGGCCGGTATGGCTACACCTTC

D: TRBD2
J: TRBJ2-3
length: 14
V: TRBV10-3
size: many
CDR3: CAIQAGTREYTQYF
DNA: TGTGCCATACAAGCCGGGACTAGGGAGTATACGCAGTATTTT

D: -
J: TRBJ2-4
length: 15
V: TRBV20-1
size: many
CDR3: CSARDSAGHKNIQYF
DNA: TGCAGTGCTAGAGATTCGGCAGGTCACAAAAACATTCAGTACTTC

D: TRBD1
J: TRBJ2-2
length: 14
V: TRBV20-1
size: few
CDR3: CSARIDRGHGELFF
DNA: TGCAGTGCTAGGATCGACAGGGGTCACGGGGAGCTGTTTTTT

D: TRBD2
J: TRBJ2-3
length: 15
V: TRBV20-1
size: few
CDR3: CSVPASSGRADTQYF
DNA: TGCAGTGTCCCCGCCTCTAGCGGGAGGGCGGATACGCAGTATTTT

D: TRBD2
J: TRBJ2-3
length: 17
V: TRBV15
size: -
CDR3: CATSRDLRGGALNTQYF
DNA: TGTGCCACCAGCAGAGATCTTCGCGGGGGGGCCTTGAATACGCAGTATTTT

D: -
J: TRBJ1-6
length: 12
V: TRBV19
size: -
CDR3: CASSWEGGPLHF
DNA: TGTGCCAGTAGCTGGGAGGGGGGACCCCTCCACTTT

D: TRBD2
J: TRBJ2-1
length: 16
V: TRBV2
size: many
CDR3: CASSAPGLAGLNEQFF
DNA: TGTGCCAGCAGTGCCCCGGGACTAGCGGGATTAAATGAGCAGTTCTTC

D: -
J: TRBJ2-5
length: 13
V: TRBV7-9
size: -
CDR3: CASSLDSVETQYF
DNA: TGTGCCAGCAGCTTAGACTCAGTAGAGACCCAGTACTTC

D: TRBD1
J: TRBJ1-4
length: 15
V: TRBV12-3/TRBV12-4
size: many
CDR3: CASSPGTATNEKLFF
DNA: TGTGCCAGCAGTCCCGGGACAGCAACTAATGAAAAACTGTTTTTT

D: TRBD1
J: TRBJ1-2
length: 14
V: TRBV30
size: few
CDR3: CAWNHVQGADGYTF
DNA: TGTGCCTGGAATCACGTCCAGGGGGCAGATGGCTACACCTTC

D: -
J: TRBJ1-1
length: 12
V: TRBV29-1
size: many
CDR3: CSAGLVNTEAFF
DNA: TGCAGCGCGGGACTTGTGAACACTGAAGCTTTCTTT